These 26 T cell receptor beta chains share one sample of origin, sequenced in a study of blood T cell repertoires in COVID-19. Measured with immunoSEQ multiplex PCR; TCRdb has only the in-frame clones, and not every one. The sample records a few hundred thousand clones, about 79% being singletons. The sample was peripheral blood. The receptors here all came from a man aged 50 to 59 with active or convalescent COVID-19.

V gene TRBV6-4 combines with J gene TRBJ2-7; TRBD1 aligns across 12 bases. The CDR3 extends over 15 amino acids. The V and J ends lost 4 bases and 7 bases, in that order; junction bases with no gene match: 8. Germline values: CDR1 MRHNA, CDR2 SNTAGT. CDR3 in DNA: TGTGCCAGCAGTGGCCGGGACAGGGGGCGGGGTGAGCAGTACTTC. Its translation: CASSGRDRGRGEQYF.

V is TRBV28 and J is TRBJ2-5, with 7 bases lining up with TRBD2. The junction had 5 bases not matched to a gene; V was cut back by 6 bases and J by 4 bases. The CDR3 runs 13 residues. Germline V CDR1 and CDR2: MDHEN, SYDVKM. CDR3 region: CASRPGGRETQYF. CDR3 DNA: TGTGCCAGCAGACCCGGGGGGAGAGAGACCCAGTACTTC.

The J gene is TRBJ1-2, the V gene TRBV14; 9 bases map to TRBD1. CDR3 size: 14 residues. The ends lost 4 bases at V and 4 bases at J; junction bases unmatched: 4. Germline loops: CDR1 SGHDN, CDR2 FVKESK. CDR3 sequence reads: CASSPRTGAYGYTF. The CDR3 nucleotides read TGTGCCAGCAGCCCCAGGACAGGGGCCTATGGCTACACCTTC.

CDR3 DNA sequence: TGTGCCAGCAGTTTTCCGACTAGCGGGAGAACGGTTCAAGAGACCCAGTACTTC. Amino acids: CASSFPTSGRTVQETQYF. The V and J genes are TRBV28 and TRBJ2-5; 12 bases match TRBD2. The CDR3 length is 18 residues. The ends lost 3 bases at V and 2 bases at J; junction bases unmatched: 10. The germline CDR1 and CDR2 sequences are MDHEN and SYDVKM.

The chain has TRBV2 and TRBJ1-2, with 9 positions matching TRBD1. CDR3 size: 14 residues. The germline gives CDR1 SNHLY, CDR2 FYNNEI. Trimming at V came to 6 bases and at J to 3 bases, leaving 5 bases not matched to a gene. CDR3 sequence (DNA): TGTGCCAGCAGCGGGACAGGGAGTTACTATGGCTACACCTTC. This codes for CASSGTGSYYGYTF.

The chain couples TRBV2 to TRBJ1-4; 7 nucleotides match TRBD1. The trim removed 3 bases at V and 3 bases at J, leaving 7 bases unmatched. The length of the CDR3 is 16 residues. Germline CDR1 and CDR2: SNHLY and FYNNEI. CDR3 in DNA: TGTGCCAGCAGTGACCGAGGGGGCGAGGCTAATGAAAAACTGTTTTTT. It translates to CASSDRGGEANEKLFF.

The chain uses TRBV4-3 and TRBJ2-3; TRBD1 matches at 12 bases. Germline lookup yields CDR1 LGHNA and CDR2 YSLEER. The CDR3 runs 17 residues. The junction had 9 bases not matched to a gene; V was cut back by 2 bases and J by 6 bases. In nucleotides, the CDR3 is TGCGCCAGCAGCCAAAAATTGGGACAGGGGGCGTGGGATACGCAGTATTTT. Residues: CASSQKLGQGAWDTQYF.

The CDR3 region is CASSLGQDVLGNTIYF. The CDR3 bases are TGCGCCAGCAGCTTGGGACAGGACGTCTTGGGAAACACCATATATTTT. This chain links TRBV5-1 with TRBJ1-3; possibly TRBD1 for D (6 bases). The CDR3 spans 16 residues. Germline V gene data show CDR1 as SGHRS and CDR2 as YFSETQ. Trimming removed 0 bases at V and 4 bases at J, with 14 bases between.

The genes are TRBV28 and TRBJ2-3, with 11 bases fitting TRBD1. V lost 8 bases and J lost 2; bases outside the gene matches: 9. This CDR3 has 16 residues. CDR1 is MDHEN, CDR2 SYDVKM, per germline. This chain's CDR3 is CASHRRTGGNTDTQYF. CDR3 sequence (DNA): TGTGCCAGCCATCGAAGGACAGGGGGCAACACAGATACGCAGTATTTT.

The rearrangement links TRBV11-2 to TRBJ2-3, with D perhaps TRBD1 (5 bases). Germline-derived CDR1 and CDR2 are SGHAT and FQNNGV. V lost 5 bases, J lost 6 bases, and 9 bases lay in between. This CDR3 spans 12 amino acids. In DNA, the CDR3 is TGTGCCAGCAGCCAGGGTGGGGATACGCAGTATTTT. This codes for CASSQGGDTQYF.

The V gene is TRBV10-1, the J gene TRBJ2-2; the match to TRBD2 covers 13 bases. V lost 5 bases to trimming and J lost 2 bases; unmatched junction nucleotides: 14. CDR1 is WNHNN, CDR2 SYGVQD, per germline (reference sequence). The CDR3 is 20 amino acids. The CDR3 spells CASSTGCRTSGGRNTGELFF. As DNA, the CDR3 is TGCGCCAGCAGTACAGGGTGCCGGACTAGCGGGGGCCGTAACACCGGGGAGCTGTTTTTT.

The CDR3 here is CAVSWGQGRREQFF. In nucleotides, the CDR3 is TGTGCCGTCTCCTGGGGGCAGGGTCGGAGGGAGCAGTTCTTC. V usage is TRBV10-3 and J usage is TRBJ2-1; a possible D gene is TRBD1 (6 bases). Trimming pared 11 bases from V and 10 bases from J, leaving 24 bases between. The germline gives CDR1 ENHRY, CDR2 SYGVKD. The CDR3 extends over 14 amino acids.

The V and J genes are TRBV2 and TRBJ1-4, with no clear D. Germline values: CDR1 SNHLY, CDR2 FYNNEI. Trimming cost V 8 bases and J 8 bases, with 27 bases left between them. The CDR3 loop spans 17 amino acids. The CDR3 coding sequence is TGTGCCAGCGGAGAGGGAAATACGCATCGGGCGGAAGAAAAACTGTTTTTT. This encodes CASGEGNTHRAEEKLFF.

There are a few counts of this clone. Different DNA sequences within this sample yield the same CDR3. J is TRBJ1-1 and V is TRBV2, with TRBD1 matching 9 bases. Germline loops: CDR1 SNHLY, CDR2 FYNNEI. The CDR3 has 15 amino acids. The ends lost 5 bases at V and 4 bases at J; junction bases unmatched: 8. CDR3 nucleotides: TGTGCCAGCAGTCAACAGGGGGCTCGGGGCACTGAAGCTTTCTTT. This gives the protein CASSQQGARGTEAFF.

The gene calls are TRBV10-3 and TRBJ2-5; 12 positions agree with TRBD1. There are 13 residues in the CDR3. CDR1 and CDR2 (germline): ENHRY, SYGVKD. J lost 4 bases, V lost 10 bases, and 4 bases had no gene match. Here the CDR3 reads CATRDRGPETQYF. The CDR3 region has the DNA TGTGCCACCCGGGACAGGGGGCCAGAGACCCAGTACTTC.

This clone was detected only once. This same CDR3 is encoded by further DNA sequences in the sample. The V and J genes are TRBV5-1 and TRBJ2-5; 9 nucleotides align to TRBD1. V was clipped by 4 bases and J by 1 base; unmatched bases: 2. CDR1 SGHRS and CDR2 YFSETQ come from the germline V gene. The CDR3 consists of 14 residues. DNA of the CDR3: TGCGCCAGCAGCCTACAGGGGGCCCAAGAGACCCAGTACTTC. Encoded protein: CASSLQGAQETQYF.

The chain recombines TRBV7-2 with TRBJ1-1; 9 bases fit TRBD1. The ends lost 5 bases at V and 8 bases at J; junction bases unmatched: 6. Germline lookup yields CDR1 SGHTA and CDR2 FQGNSA. The CDR3 loop spans 13 amino acids. This CDR3 is CASSTRQGGEAFF. For the CDR3, the DNA is TGTGCCAGCAGCACGCGACAGGGGGGAGAAGCTTTCTTT.

The chain carries TRBV15 and TRBJ2-1; 7 bases match TRBD1. Trimming removed 4 bases from V and 6 bases from J; junction bases left unmatched: 9. CDR1 is LNHNV, CDR2 YYDKDF, per germline (reference sequence). The CDR3 spans 15 residues. CDR3 DNA sequence: TGTGCCACCAGCATGAAACCCAACAGGGGCAATGAGCAGTTCTTC. Translation: CATSMKPNRGNEQFF.

V and J are TRBV5-1 and TRBJ1-1, with a possible D match to TRBD1 (5 bases). The CDR3 runs to 13 residues. Per the germline V gene, CDR1 is SGHRS and CDR2 is YFSETQ. The V gene lost 3 bases and the J gene lost 2 bases, with 8 bases spanning the gap. CDR3: CASSSDSNTEAFF. In nucleotides, the CDR3 is TGCGCCAGCAGCTCCGACAGTAACACTGAAGCTTTCTTT.

This sequence joins TRBV27 and TRBJ1-1; no firm D call. The germline gives CDR1 MNHEY, CDR2 SMNVEV (reference sequence). Deletions cut 3 bases from V and 0 bases from J, with 5 bases between. The CDR3 is made up of 13 amino acids. In DNA form, the CDR3 reads TGTGCCAGCAGTTTCAGTCTGAACACTGAAGCTTTCTTT. This gives the protein CASSFSLNTEAFF.

This rearrangement joins TRBV18 to TRBJ1-5; 7 bases align to TRBD1. This CDR3 spans 15 amino acids. Trimming cost V 4 bases and J 2 bases; bases outside gene matches: 5. Germline CDR1 is KGHSH and CDR2 is LQKENI. In DNA, the CDR3 is TGTGCCAGCTCACTCTCGGACAGGCGCAATCAGCCCCAGCATTTT. This encodes CASSLSDRRNQPQHF.

The rearrangement links TRBV2 to TRBJ2-2; D not certain. V lost 4 bases and J 0 bases, leaving 6 bases between the germline ends. Germline V gene lookup returns CDR1 SNHLY and CDR2 FYNNEI. The CDR3 contains 14 residues. CDR3 coding DNA: TGTGCCAGCAGTGCAACGGCGAACACCGGGGAGCTGTTTTTT. Protein: CASSATANTGELFF.

This chain joins TRBV5-1 and TRBJ1-4, with 8 bases identical to TRBD1. The CDR3 runs 14 residues. J was trimmed by 5 bases and V by 3 bases; bases with no gene match: 3. Looked up from germline, CDR1 is SGHRS and CDR2 is YFSETQ. CDR3 coding DNA: TGCGCCAGCAGCTCAAGACAGGGGAATGAAAAACTGTTTTTT. Its protein product is CASSSRQGNEKLFF. Supplemented by reference TRBV5-1 and TRBJ1-4, the full variable domain reads KAGVTQTPRYLIKTRGQQVTLSCSPISGHRSVSWYQQTPGQGLQFLFEYFSETQRNKGNFPGRFSGRQFSNSRSEMNVSTLELGDSALYLCASSSRQGNEKLFFGSGTQLSVL.

This clone was seen a single time. The rearrangement links TRBV19 to TRBJ2-5, with 11 bases lining up with TRBD2. The CDR3 extends over 16 amino acids. The V gene end was trimmed by 5 bases and the J gene end by 4 bases; junction bases not matched to a gene: 9. CDR1 LNHDA and CDR2 SQIVND come from the germline V gene (reference sequence). CDR3 protein: CASSPGLAGVSETQYF. For the CDR3, the DNA is TGTGCCAGTAGTCCCGGACTAGCGGGTGTCTCAGAGACCCAGTACTTC.

The chain uses TRBV5-6 and TRBJ2-7; unclear D gene. V lost 0 bases, J lost 0 bases, and 10 bases lay in between. The CDR3 sequence is 15 residues long. Germline lookup yields CDR1 SGHDT and CDR2 YYEEEE. DNA for the CDR3: TGTGCCAGCAGCTTGGGACTTCAAAGCTCCTACGAGCAGTACGTC. Translated, it gives CASSLGLQSSYEQYV.

The gene calls are TRBV20-1 and TRBJ2-1; D call uncertain. V gave up 3 bases and J gave up 4 bases, with 13 bases separating them. The germline CDR1 and CDR2 sequences are DFQATT and SNEGSKA (reference sequence). The CDR3 is made up of 14 amino acids. For the CDR3, the DNA is TGCAGTGCTAGTGGGCGGAGTAATTACAATGAGCAGTTCTTC. Translating gives CSASGRSNYNEQFF.